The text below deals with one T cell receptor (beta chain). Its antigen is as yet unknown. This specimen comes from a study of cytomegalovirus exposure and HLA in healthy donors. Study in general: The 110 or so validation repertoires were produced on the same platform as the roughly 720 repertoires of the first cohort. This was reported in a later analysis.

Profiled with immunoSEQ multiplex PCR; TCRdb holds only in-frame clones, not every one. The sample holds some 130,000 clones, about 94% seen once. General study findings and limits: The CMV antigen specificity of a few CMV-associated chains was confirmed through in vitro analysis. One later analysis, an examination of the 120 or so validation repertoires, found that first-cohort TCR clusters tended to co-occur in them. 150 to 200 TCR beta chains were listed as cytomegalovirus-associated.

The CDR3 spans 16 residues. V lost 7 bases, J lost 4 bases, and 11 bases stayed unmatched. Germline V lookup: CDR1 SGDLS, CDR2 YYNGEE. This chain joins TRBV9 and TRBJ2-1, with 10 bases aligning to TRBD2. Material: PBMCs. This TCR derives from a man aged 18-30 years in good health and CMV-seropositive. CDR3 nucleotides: TGTGCCAGCGGTGGCAGGCTGACTAGCGGGTACAATGAGCAGTTCTTC. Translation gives CASGGRLTSGYNEQFF.